Listed below are T cell receptor beta chains from one sample, sequenced in a study of T cell repertoires in cytomegalovirus infection. One entry per CDR3 protein results from TCRdb running MiXCR on the reads. The sample gives roughly 300,000 distinct CDR3 sequences, over 20% of which show up once; about 15% is in the top ten. Sequences were obtained from PBMCs. Receptor source: a human donor in good health (CMV status not recorded). Some clones in this sample may be carry-over from other donors' samples. CDR3s include the opening cysteine and the closing phenylalanine or tryptophan.

>16|TRBV12-3/TRBV12-4|TRBJ1-5
CASSPGGTVINQPQHF
>14|TRBV12-3/TRBV12-4|TRBJ2-3
CASSPKIGTDTQYF
>13|TRBV19|TRBJ1-1
CASSVSMNTEAFF
>15|TRBV19|TRBJ2-2
CASNGVKGAAGELFF
>18|TRBV30|TRBJ1-1
CAWRKRAGTDLLNTEAFF
>14|TRBV7-2|TRBJ2-7
CASSLRQYSYEQYF
>15|TRBV7-8|TRBJ1-5
CASSLGTGLGQPQHF
>15|TRBV19|TRBJ1-1
CASIVGSNLNTEAFF
>15|TRBV7-2|TRBJ2-5
CASSLTPGSQETQYF
>19|TRBV7-6|TRBJ2-1
CASSLKPRFEAISYNEQFF
>14|TRBV12-3/TRBV12-4|TRBJ1-4
CASSLSTTNEKLFF
>15|TRBV7-2|TRBJ2-7
CASSRSRTSTYEQYF
>14|TRBV7-6|TRBJ1-1
CASSYSGANTEAFF
>12|TRBV7-9|TRBJ1-2
CASSLGLRGYTF
>11|TRBV29-1|TRBJ1-1
CSVEGPGEAFF
>16|TRBV5-1|TRBJ1-2
CASSLAETVVNYGYTF
>12|TRBV12-3/TRBV12-4|TRBJ1-2
CASRPFNYGYTF
>15|TRBV7-2|TRBJ2-6
CASSLANAGANVLTF
>14|TRBV19|TRBJ2-3
CASSIQSGSNTQYF
>14|TRBV30|TRBJ1-6
CAWTDSNGGSPLHF
>15|TRBV7-2|TRBJ2-7
CASSLGAGQRYEQYF
>17|TRBV20-1|TRBJ1-5
CSAILKNRGLGNQPQHF
>15|TRBV24-1|TRBJ1-6
CATSDLPGGDSPLHF
>14|TRBV7-2|TRBJ1-2
CASSIVAQNYGYTF
>14|TRBV7-2|TRBJ1-1
CASSPIGQGRRAFF
>17|TRBV7-2|TRBJ2-1
CASSLGGGRRTDNEQFF
>13|TRBV6-1|TRBJ1-5
CASSRTDNQPQHF
>16|TRBV28|TRBJ1-5
CASTPWGGSSNQPQHF
>17|TRBV5-1|TRBJ1-3
CASSFMTSSSSGNTIYF
>16|TRBV19|TRBJ1-1
CASSIGYLGPNTEAFF
>15|TRBV28|TRBJ2-1
CASRPTGFLGYEQFF
>16|TRBV5-4|TRBJ1-1
CASSEGGAGAGTEAFF
>16|TRBV5-4|TRBJ2-4
CASSSPTGGGENIQYF
>19|TRBV25-1|TRBJ1-1
CASSDLVVTGKEVCTEAFF
>17|TRBV11-2|TRBJ2-5
CASSSPVGLAGVETQYF
>12|TRBV12-3/TRBV12-4|TRBJ2-5
CASSSTDGAQYF
>15|TRBV7-9|TRBJ2-1
CASSLTGTTYNEQFF
>13|TRBV19|TRBJ2-5
CASSSDRLETQYF
>12|TRBV12-3/TRBV12-4|TRBJ1-1
CASSSTGAEAFF
>13|TRBV6-1|TRBJ2-7
CASSLTGTYEQYF
>14|TRBV19|TRBJ2-1
CASSTGLLSYEQFF
>16|TRBV11-2|TRBJ2-7
CASSLDSAGNPYEQYF
>18|TRBV5-1|TRBJ1-1
CASSRQPGQGAFGTEAFF
>18|TRBV7-3|TRBJ2-5
CASSLSGVASEFQETQYF
>14|TRBV18|TRBJ2-5
CASSPTDSQETQYF
>12|TRBV28|TRBJ1-1
CASSFSYTEAFF
>12|TRBV29-1|TRBJ2-7
CSVWTFRDEQYF
>16|TRBV7-6|TRBJ2-1
CASSLTAGVSYNEQFF
>17|TRBV6-2/TRBV6-3|TRBJ2-2
CASRSTSRNANTGELFF
>15|TRBV20-1|TRBJ2-3
CSAEPASGSTDTQYF
>15|TRBV9|TRBJ2-4
CASSTGGLAGSIQYF
>14|TRBV12-3/TRBV12-4|TRBJ1-1
CASSQTGGGTEAFF
>14|TRBV11-2|TRBJ2-7
CATRRDIDSYEQYF
>12|TRBV7-2|TRBJ1-1
CASSYPGSEAFF
>16|TRBV15|TRBJ2-3
CATSRALAGGPPAQYF
>18|TRBV7-2|TRBJ2-3
CASSSTPWQGKNTDTQYF
>14|TRBV12-3/TRBV12-4|TRBJ1-4
CASTDEDLGEKLFF